The 25 T cell receptor beta chains presented below share a single source sample, sequenced in a study of T cell responses to AZD1222 COVID-19 vaccine (TCRdb year 2021). The library was produced with the immunoSEQ multiplex PCR assay. The clones in this table, taken by TCRdb from immuneACCESS, are in-frame only. Not every clone is retained; where verified, under half of the shortfall comes from an unresolved V gene, and the cause of the rest is unknown. The sample includes some 120,000 clones, with 90% observed a single time. About 4.1% of the sample belongs to the ten largest clones. According to the study, the label for this sample's time point signals: baseline before first vaccination. Interpreted using the paper, the treatment or condition label stands for: meningococcal conjugate vaccine given as trial control. This sample comprised peripheral blood, obtained on day 0 of MenACWY control vaccination. These receptors were taken from an adult in good health.

V usage is TRBV3-1 (or the pseudogene TRBV3-2) and J usage is TRBJ2-1, with TRBD2 matching over 10 bases. Germline CDR1 is LGHDT and CDR2 is YNNKEL (reference sequence). CDR3 length: 18 amino acids. V was pared by 2 bases and J by 7 bases, with 14 bases of the junction left unmatched. The CDR3 nucleotides are TGTGCCAGCAGCCAAACTACTAGCGGGACACATGGATGGAATGAGCAGTTCTTC. This translates into CASSQTTSGTHGWNEQFF.

V and J are TRBV11-2 and TRBJ1-6; D is unclear. The V and J ends lost 2 bases and 9 bases respectively, with 14 bases between them. This CDR3 comprises 15 residues. The V gene's germline CDR1 is SGHAT and CDR2 FQNNGV. Written as DNA, the CDR3 is TGTGCCAGCAGCTTACTCGGGGTTCCGGGTTCACCCCTCCACTTT. Translated, it gives CASSLLGVPGSPLHF.

This clone was picked up one time. This chain connects TRBV6-6 to TRBJ2-7; 7 bases fit TRBD2. The CDR3 runs to 15 residues. Germline-derived CDR1 and CDR2 are MNHNY and SVGAGI (reference sequence). With 7 bases clipped from V and 3 bases from J, the junction kept 12 bases outside the gene matches. CDR3 sequence: CASNKGRGGIYEQYF. In nucleotides, the CDR3 is TGTGCCAGCAATAAGGGACGGGGAGGGATCTACGAGCAGTACTTC.

The CDR3 nucleotides read TGTGCCAGCTCACCCTCGGGACGAGACAATGAGCAGTTCTTC. Translation gives CASSPSGRDNEQFF. V usage is TRBV18 and J usage is TRBJ2-1, with D possibly being TRBD1 or TRBD2 (5 bases each). Trimming took off 3 bases at V and 5 bases at J, with 11 bases between the two ends. This CDR3 is built from 14 residues. The germline gives CDR1 KGHSH, CDR2 LQKENI.

This clone appeared a single time. The chain recombines TRBV4-1 with TRBJ1-1; D remains unclear. CDR3 length: 13 amino acids. Germline lookup yields CDR1 MGHRA and CDR2 YSYEKL. V was clipped by 1 base and J by 8 bases, with 11 bases between them. This CDR3 is CASSQVIRLEAFF. Written as DNA, the CDR3 is TGCGCCAGCAGCCAAGTAATAAGGTTAGAAGCTTTCTTT.

The V gene is TRBV3-1 (or the pseudogene TRBV3-2), the J gene TRBJ2-5, with a tentative D call TRBD1 (5 bases). Trimming stripped 2 bases from V and 5 bases from J, with 9 bases between. The CDR3 is made up of 13 amino acids. From germline, CDR1 is LGHDT and CDR2 YNNKEL (reference sequence). The CDR3 nucleotides are TGTGCCAGCAGCCAATCAGGGCGGGAGACCCAGTACTTC. Translated, it gives CASSQSGRETQYF.

The V call is TRBV18, the J call TRBJ2-3; D call uncertain. V was pared by 2 bases and J by 0 bases, with 9 bases between. The germline V gene encodes CDR1 KGHSH and CDR2 LQKENI. The CDR3 is 15 amino acids. The CDR3 DNA sequence: TGTGCCAGCTCACCAGGTCAGCCTAGCACAGATACGCAGTATTTT. This sequence encodes CASSPGQPSTDTQYF.

V is TRBV2 and J is TRBJ1-2; TRBD1 aligns across 7 bases. Trimming removed 11 bases from V and 4 bases from J; junction bases left unmatched: 19. This CDR3 has 16 residues. Germline V gene lookup returns CDR1 SNHLY and CDR2 FYNNEI. As DNA, the CDR3 is TGTGCCGCATATACATATGGGACAGCGGATATCTATGGCTACACCTTC. Protein: CAAYTYGTADIYGYTF.

V usage is TRBV27 and J usage is TRBJ2-2, with D perhaps TRBD2 (6 bases). V was cut by 5 bases and J by 3 bases, with 13 bases left in between. Germline V gene data show CDR1 as MNHEY and CDR2 as SMNVEV (reference sequence). The CDR3 is 15 residues long. The CDR3: CASSPPGVYTGELFF. In DNA form, the CDR3 reads TGTGCCAGCAGTCCCCCGGGAGTGTACACCGGGGAGCTGTTTTTT.

This clone has a handful of counts. The CDR3 nucleotides read TGCGCCAGCAGTCAAGTTCCGATTAGCAATCAGCCCCAGCATTTT. As protein: CASSQVPISNQPQHF. The genes are TRBV23-1 and TRBJ1-5, with no clear D. TRBV23-1 is an ORF for which the function is uncertain. The CDR3 is 15 amino acids. Trimming cost V 2 bases and J 0 bases, with 8 bases left between them.

The chain is built from TRBV7-2 and TRBJ1-1; D ambiguous. There are 14 residues in the CDR3. Germline CDR1 is SGHTA and CDR2 is FQGNSA. Trimming removed 5 bases at V and 1 base at J, with 11 bases between. The CDR3 loop reads CASSPRTGNTEAFF. For the CDR3, the DNA is TGTGCCAGCAGCCCCCGGACGGGGAACACTGAAGCTTTCTTT.

This sequence joins TRBV6-1 and TRBJ1-2; no firm D call. CDR3 length equals 14 residues. Trimming removed 0 bases from V and 1 base from J, with 6 bases in between. Per the germline V gene, CDR1 is MNHNS and CDR2 is SASEGT. CDR3: CASSEARGNYGYTF. The CDR3, as DNA: TGTGCCAGCAGTGAAGCGCGAGGTAACTATGGCTACACCTTC.

V and J are TRBV6-5 and TRBJ1-2; the D gene is possibly TRBD1 (6 bases). Germline assignment: CDR1 MNHEY and CDR2 SVGAGI. The CDR3 extends over 13 amino acids. V dropped 6 bases and J dropped 8 bases, with 16 bases sitting between them. The CDR3 loop reads CASSSRQVDGYTF. The CDR3 DNA follows: TGTGCCAGCAGCTCAAGACAGGTAGACGGCTACACCTTC.

This chain uses TRBV3-1 (or the pseudogene TRBV3-2) with TRBJ1-1; D gene uncertain. Germline CDR1 and CDR2: LGHDT and YNNKEL (reference sequence). V was pared by 2 bases and J by 1 base, with 5 bases between. CDR3 length: 13 amino acids. As DNA, the CDR3 is TGTGCCAGCAGCCAATGGGGGAACACTGAAGCTTTCTTT. Translated: CASSQWGNTEAFF.

The chain uses TRBV2 and TRBJ2-7; D is possibly TRBD1 (5 bases). This CDR3 is 13 amino acids long. Trimming pared 8 bases from V and 4 bases from J, leaving 15 bases between. Germline V gene sequence: CDR1 SNHLY, CDR2 FYNNEI. CDR3 nucleotides: TGTGCCAGCGCGCAGGGCCCGGTTTACGAGCAGTACTTC. This encodes CASAQGPVYEQYF.

The chain combines TRBV6-5 with TRBJ1-2; D is unresolved. The germline V and J ends were trimmed by 2 bases and 1 base, with 14 bases remaining between them. The germline CDR1 and CDR2 sequences are MNHEY and SVGAGI. This CDR3 spans 16 amino acids. The CDR3 here is CASSYAAPQSNYGYTF. Written as DNA, the CDR3 is TGTGCCAGCAGTTACGCGGCCCCCCAGAGTAACTATGGCTACACCTTC.

This rearrangement joins TRBV4-1 to TRBJ2-6; 8 nucleotides line up with TRBD1. Per the germline V gene, CDR1 is MGHRA and CDR2 is YSYEKL. V shed 1 base, J shed 2 bases, and the junction held 4 bases outside the gene matches. CDR3 size: 17 residues. For the CDR3, the DNA is TGCGCCAGCAGCCAAGGGGACAGGCCCCCTGGGGCCAACGTCCTGACTTTC. This translates into CASSQGDRPPGANVLTF.

The rearrangement uses TRBV28 and TRBJ1-4, with D uncertain. Germline CDR1 MDHEN, CDR2 SYDVKM. This CDR3 spans 13 amino acids. V lost 3 bases to trimming and J lost 5 bases, with 7 bases between them. CDR3 coding DNA: TGTGCCAGCAGTTTCCTCGGGAATGAAAAACTGTTTTTT. Protein product: CASSFLGNEKLFF.

The chain carries TRBV15 and TRBJ2-7; tentative D call: TRBD1 (5 bases). Trimming removed 9 bases from V and 4 bases from J, with 7 bases in between. In germline, CDR1 is LNHNV, CDR2 YYDKDF (reference sequence). This CDR3 is built from 10 residues. The CDR3 bases are TGTGCCACGCGGACATACGAGCAGTACGTC. This sequence encodes CATRTYEQYV.

The genes are TRBV20-1 and TRBJ1-2; D gene ambiguous. The CDR3 sequence is 8 residues long. V was clipped by 3 bases and J by 7 bases, with 0 bases between them. CDR1 is DFQATT and CDR2 is SNEGSKA in the germline V gene (reference sequence). CDR3 sequence: CSASGYTF. The CDR3 DNA sequence: TGCAGTGCTAGTGGCTACACCTTC.

DNA for the CDR3: TGTGCCAGTAGCCTCTCCGGGCCTTCGGGCAATCAGCCCCAGCATTTT. This codes for CASSLSGPSGNQPQHF. J is TRBJ1-5 and V is TRBV19; D uncertain. Trimming cost V 6 bases and J 2 bases, with 17 bases left between them. The CDR3 has 16 amino acids. CDR1 LNHDA and CDR2 SQIVND come from the germline V gene (reference sequence). The full variable domain, its missing parts supplied by reference TRBV19 and TRBJ1-5, is DGGITQSPKYLFRKEGQNVTLSCEQNLNHDAMYWYRQDPGQGLRLIYYSQIVNDFQKGDIAEGYSVSREKKESFPLTVTSAQKNPTAFYLCASSLSGPSGNQPQHFGDGTRLSIL.

This chain uses TRBV5-6 with TRBJ2-5; possibly TRBD2 for D (7 bases). The CDR3 has 17 amino acids. V was cut by 3 bases and J by 2 bases, with 20 bases left in between. From germline, CDR1 is SGHDT and CDR2 YYEEEE. As DNA, the CDR3 is TGTGCCAGCAGCTCGGTGGGGCGGGGGCGCGCGCAAGAGACCCAGTACTTC. Protein: CASSSVGRGRAQETQYF.

This chain connects TRBV11-2 to TRBJ2-5, with a possible D match to TRBD2 (5 bases). The CDR3 is 11 residues long. The V end lost 4 bases, the J end lost 7 bases, and 7 bases lay between the germline ends. Germline V lookup: CDR1 SGHAT, CDR2 FQNNGV. CDR3 protein: CASSSSGTQYF. The CDR3 DNA reads TGTGCCAGCAGCTCAAGCGGGACCCAGTACTTC.

The chain couples TRBV15 to TRBJ2-3, with 10 bases fitting TRBD2. Germline trimming cut 3 bases from V and 4 bases from J; bases unmatched to any gene: 7. CDR1 and CDR2 from the germline V gene are LNHNV and YYDKDF (reference sequence). This CDR3 region has 16 residues. CDR3 sequence (DNA): TGTGCCACCAGCAGTGTCCTAGCGGGGGTGTCAGATACGCAGTATTTT. This sequence encodes CATSSVLAGVSDTQYF.

The CDR3 DNA reads TGTGCCAGCAGCCCACAGGGGTTTGGGGAGCTGTTTTTT. Translation gives CASSPQGFGELFF. The chain carries TRBV11-2 and TRBJ2-2, with 7 bases matching TRBD1. With V trimmed by 5 bases and J by 8 bases, 5 bases remained unmatched. This CDR3 contains 13 residues. Germline V gene sequence: CDR1 SGHAT, CDR2 FQNNGV.